The sequence of this TCR beta chain was determined in a study of cytomegalovirus exposure and HLA in healthy donors. General observations from the study: A few CMV-associated chains proved CMV antigen-specific in vitro.

This PCR relied on a set of 60 Vbeta primers and 13 Jbeta primers. Here immunoSEQ multiplex PCR was the method, and the copy in TCRdb shows in-frame clones only, minus some. The sample has under 200,000 clones; roughly 80% are singletons. Notes on this clone: Its antigen is currently unknown.

Trimming cost V 6 bases and J 8 bases, with 17 bases left between them. CDR1 SGHAT and CDR2 FQNNGV come from the germline V gene. The CDR3 is 14 amino acids. The V and J genes are TRBV11-2 and TRBJ2-1; D is possibly TRBD2 (6 bases). The material sequenced was PBMCs. This receptor was obtained from a boy aged 2 to 10 in good health and CMV-seronegative. CDR3 nucleotides: TGTGCCAGCAGTTCCGGACTACTCACGCATGAGCAGTTCTTC. Its translation: CASSSGLLTHEQFF.